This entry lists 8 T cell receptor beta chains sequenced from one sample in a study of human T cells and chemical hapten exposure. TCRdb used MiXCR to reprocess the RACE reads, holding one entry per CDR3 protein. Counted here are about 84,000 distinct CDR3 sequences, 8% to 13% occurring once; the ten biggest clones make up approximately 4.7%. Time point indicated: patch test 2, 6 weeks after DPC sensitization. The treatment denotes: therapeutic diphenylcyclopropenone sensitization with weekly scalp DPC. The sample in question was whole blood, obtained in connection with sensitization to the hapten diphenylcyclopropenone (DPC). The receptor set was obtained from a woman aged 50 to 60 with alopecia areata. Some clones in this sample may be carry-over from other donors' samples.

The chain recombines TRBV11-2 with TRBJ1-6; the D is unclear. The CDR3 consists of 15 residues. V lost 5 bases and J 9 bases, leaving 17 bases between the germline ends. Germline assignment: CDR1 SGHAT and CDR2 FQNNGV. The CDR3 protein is CASSPNPNPSSPLHF. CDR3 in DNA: TGTGCCAGCAGCCCCAACCCCAACCCAAGTTCACCCCTCCACTTT.

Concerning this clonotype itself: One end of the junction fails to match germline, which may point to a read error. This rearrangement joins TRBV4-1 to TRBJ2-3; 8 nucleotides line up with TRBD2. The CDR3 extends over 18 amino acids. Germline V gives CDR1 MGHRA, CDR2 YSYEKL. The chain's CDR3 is CASSEDKGLGPRTDTQYF. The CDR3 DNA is TGCGCCAGCAGCGAAGATAAGGGACTAGGCCCCCGCACAGATACGCAGTATTTT.

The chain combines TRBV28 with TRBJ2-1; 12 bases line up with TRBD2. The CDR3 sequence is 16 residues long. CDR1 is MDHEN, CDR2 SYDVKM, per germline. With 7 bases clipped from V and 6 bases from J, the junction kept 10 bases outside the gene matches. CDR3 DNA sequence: TGTGCCAGCATGAGACTAGCGGGAGTTTTGATCAATGAGCAGTTCTTC. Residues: CASMRLAGVLINEQFF. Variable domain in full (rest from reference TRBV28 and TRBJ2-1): DVKVTQSSRYLVKRTGEKVFLECVQDMDHENMFWYRQDPGLGLRLIYFSYDVKMKEKGDIPEGYSVSREKKERFSLILESASTNQTSMYLCASMRLAGVLINEQFFGPGTRLTVL.

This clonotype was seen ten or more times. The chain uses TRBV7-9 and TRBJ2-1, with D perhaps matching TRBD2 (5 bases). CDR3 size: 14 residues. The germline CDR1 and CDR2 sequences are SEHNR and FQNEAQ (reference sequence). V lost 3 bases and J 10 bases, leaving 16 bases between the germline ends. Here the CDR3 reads CASSLRANGREQFF. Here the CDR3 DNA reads TGTGCCAGCAGCTTGCGGGCGAATGGAAGGGAGCAGTTCTTC.

The CDR3 bases are TGCGCCAGCAGCCTTAATTGGGAACTGTTTTTT. This encodes CASSLNWELFF. The chain recombines TRBV4-1 with TRBJ1-4; D uncertain. Germline V gene sequence: CDR1 MGHRA, CDR2 YSYEKL. Trimming took 4 bases from V and 12 from J, leaving 9 bases between them. The CDR3 consists of 11 residues.

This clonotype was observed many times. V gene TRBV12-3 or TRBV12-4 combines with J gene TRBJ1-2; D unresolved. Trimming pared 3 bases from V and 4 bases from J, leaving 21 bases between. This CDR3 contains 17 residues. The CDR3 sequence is CASSLVSVPRGIYGYTF. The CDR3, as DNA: TGTGCCAGCAGTTTGGTCTCTGTGCCCAGAGGAATCTATGGCTACACCTTC.

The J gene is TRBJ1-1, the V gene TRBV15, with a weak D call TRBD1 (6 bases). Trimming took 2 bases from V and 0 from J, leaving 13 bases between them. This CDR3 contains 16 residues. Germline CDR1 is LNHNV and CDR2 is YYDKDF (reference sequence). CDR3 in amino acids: CATSRSGGHLNTEAFF. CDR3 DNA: TGTGCCACCAGCAGAAGTGGGGGACACCTGAACACTGAAGCTTTCTTT.

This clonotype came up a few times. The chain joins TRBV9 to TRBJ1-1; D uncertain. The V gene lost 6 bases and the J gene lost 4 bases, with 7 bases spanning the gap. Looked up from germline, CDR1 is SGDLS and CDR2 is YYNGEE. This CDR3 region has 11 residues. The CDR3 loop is CASKEGTEAFF. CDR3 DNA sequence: TGTGCCAGCAAGGAGGGCACTGAAGCTTTCTTT. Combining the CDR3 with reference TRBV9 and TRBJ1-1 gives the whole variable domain DSGVTQTPKHLITATGQRVTLRCSPRSGDLSVYWYQQSLDQGLQFLIQYYNGEERAKGNILERFSAQQFPDLHSELNLSSLELGDSALYFCASKEGTEAFFGQGTRLTVV.